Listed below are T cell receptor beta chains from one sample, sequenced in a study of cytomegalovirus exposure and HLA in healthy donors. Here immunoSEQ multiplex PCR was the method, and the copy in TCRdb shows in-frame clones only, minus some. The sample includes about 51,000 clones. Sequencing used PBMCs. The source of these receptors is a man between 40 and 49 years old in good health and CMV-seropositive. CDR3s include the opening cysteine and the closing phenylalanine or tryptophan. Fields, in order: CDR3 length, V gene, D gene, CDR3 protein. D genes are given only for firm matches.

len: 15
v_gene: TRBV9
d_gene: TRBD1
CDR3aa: CASSTTGTDYYGYTF

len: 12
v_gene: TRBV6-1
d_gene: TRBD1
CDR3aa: CASRWTGTEAFF

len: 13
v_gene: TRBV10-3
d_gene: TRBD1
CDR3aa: CANSADRFTEAFF

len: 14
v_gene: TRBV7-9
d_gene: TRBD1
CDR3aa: CASSLGTGVYEQYF

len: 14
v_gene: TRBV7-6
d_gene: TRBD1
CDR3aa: CASSLADRVYEQYF

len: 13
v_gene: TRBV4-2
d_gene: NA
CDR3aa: CASSQDLQETQYF

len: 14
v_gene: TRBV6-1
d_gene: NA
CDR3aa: CASSGLSSGDEQFF

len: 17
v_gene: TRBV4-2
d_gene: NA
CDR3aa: CASSRSGLPPASYEQYF

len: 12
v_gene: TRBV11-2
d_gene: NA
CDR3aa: CASSLGSREQYF

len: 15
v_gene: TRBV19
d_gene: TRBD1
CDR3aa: CASRGTGDASSPLHF

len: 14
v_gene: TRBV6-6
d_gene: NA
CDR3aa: CASSFTQGSYGYTF

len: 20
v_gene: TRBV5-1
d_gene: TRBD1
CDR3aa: CASSLGGQGPPHLMNTEAFF

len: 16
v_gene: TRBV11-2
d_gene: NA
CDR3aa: CASSPLAGGFTDTQYF

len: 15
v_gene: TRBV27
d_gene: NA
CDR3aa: CASSSPLRGDYGYTF

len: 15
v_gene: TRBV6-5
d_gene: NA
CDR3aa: CASSYSDGSEETQYF

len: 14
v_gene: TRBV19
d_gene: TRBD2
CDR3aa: CASGGLAAQETQYF

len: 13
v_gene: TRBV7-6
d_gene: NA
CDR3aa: CASSLIESYEQYF

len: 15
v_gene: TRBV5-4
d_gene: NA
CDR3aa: CASSLAGGIQETQYF

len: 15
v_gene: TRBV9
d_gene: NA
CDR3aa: CASSLRLGEGDEQFF

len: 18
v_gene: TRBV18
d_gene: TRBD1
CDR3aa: CASSPHTGDRGEQETQYF

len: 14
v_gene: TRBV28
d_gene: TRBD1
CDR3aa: CASSLGQGYYGYTF

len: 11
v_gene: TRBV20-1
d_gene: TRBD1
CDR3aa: CSATGAAPLHF

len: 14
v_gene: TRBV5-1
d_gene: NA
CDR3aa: CASSLAQGHNEQFF